These T cell receptor beta chains were read from a single sample in a study of blood T cell repertoires in COVID-19. Here immunoSEQ multiplex PCR was the method, and the copy in TCRdb shows in-frame clones only, minus some. The data contain over 200,000 clones, 80% to 90% of them seen just once; the ten biggest clones take up approximately 1.9%. Sequenced input: PBMCs or T cells enriched from blood (not recorded which). Receptors were obtained from a woman aged 50 to 65 who had recovered from COVID-19. Each CDR3 is given with its conserved first and last residue. D genes are given only for firm matches. Not all rows give a size; the values are once, few, many and, for expanded clones, a class.

j_call v_call d_call clone_size cdr3_nt cdr3_aa
TRBJ2-1 TRBV9 NA once TGTGCCAGCAGCGATCCGGGGGAGCGAAACTCCTACAATGAGCAGTTCTTC CASSDPGERNSYNEQFF
TRBJ2-7 TRBV28 TRBD1 NA TGTGCCAGCAGCGCCAGGACAGGGATAAGATTCGAGCAGTACTTC CASSARTGIRFEQYF
TRBJ2-7 TRBV18 NA NA TGTGCCAGCTCAGGGGCCGGCTACGAGCAGTACTTC CASSGAGYEQYF
TRBJ2-1 TRBV5-1 TRBD2 NA TGCGCCAGCAGCCCCCTAGCGGGAGTAGGCAATGAGCAGTTCTTC CASSPLAGVGNEQFF
TRBJ1-5 TRBV7-8 TRBD1 NA TGTGCCAGCAGCTGGGGAGTACCAGGGGGCGATAGCAATCAGCCCCAGCATTTT CASSWGVPGGDSNQPQHF
TRBJ1-5 TRBV5-1 TRBD1 NA TGCGCCAGCAGCTTAGGGACAGCCCATCAGCCCCAGCATTTT CASSLGTAHQPQHF
TRBJ2-7 TRBV7-6 TRBD1 NA TGTGCCAGCAGCTTAGACGTGGACAGGGCTCCCGAGCAGTACTTC CASSLDVDRAPEQYF
TRBJ2-2 TRBV28 TRBD2 NA TGTGCCAGCAGTTTTCCACCCATGCTGGCGGGAGGGGCCGGGGAGCTGTTTTTT CASSFPPMLAGGAGELFF
TRBJ2-1 TRBV6-5 TRBD2 NA TGTGCCAGCAGGAGGGAAGCGGGAGTCGGTAATGAGCAGTTCTTC CASRREAGVGNEQFF
TRBJ1-1 TRBV5-1 NA NA TGCGCCAGCAGCCAGCAGGGTGGGTACACTGAAGCTTTCTTT CASSQQGGYTEAFF
TRBJ2-2 TRBV19 TRBD1 NA TGTGCCAGTAGTTTCCGGACAGGCTCGAACACCGGGGAGCTGTTTTTT CASSFRTGSNTGELFF
TRBJ2-1 TRBV5-6 NA few TGTGCCAGCAGCCTTGGAACGGGTACCTACAATGAGCAGTTCTTC CASSLGTGTYNEQFF
TRBJ2-3 TRBV5-4 TRBD2 NA TGTGCCAGCAGCTTGTGGGCGGGAGGGGAAGATACGCAGTATTTT CASSLWAGGEDTQYF
TRBJ1-4 TRBV28 TRBD1 NA TGTGCCAGCAGTGATCCGGACAGGGGAGGAGAAAAACTGTTTTTT CASSDPDRGGEKLFF
TRBJ1-2 TRBV18 NA NA TGTGCCAGCTCACCCGGGCAGGTTACAGGCTATGGCTACACCTTC CASSPGQVTGYGYTF
TRBJ1-2 TRBV27 NA NA TGTGCCAGCAGGGACAGCCGATCTTTTAACTATGGCTACACCTTC CASRDSRSFNYGYTF
TRBJ1-2 TRBV30 TRBD1 NA TGTGCCTGGAGTGTACAGGGGGGGGGCTATGGCTACACCTTC CAWSVQGGGYGYTF
TRBJ1-3 TRBV6-5 NA NA TGTGCCAGCAGTTTCTTAGGGGCTGGAAACACCATATATTTT CASSFLGAGNTIYF
TRBJ2-7 TRBV5-8 TRBD1 few TGTGCCAGCAGCTCCCGGACAGGCGCCTACGAGCAGTACTTC CASSSRTGAYEQYF
TRBJ1-2 TRBV19 TRBD1 NA TGTGCCAGTAGCCGCGGGACAGGGAGACTTAACTATGGCTACACCTTC CASSRGTGRLNYGYTF
TRBJ2-3 TRBV9 NA NA TGTGCCAGCAGCGTAGGCGTCGGTGCCACAGATACGCAGTATTTT CASSVGVGATDTQYF
TRBJ1-6 TRBV3-1/TRBV3-2 TRBD1 few TGTGCCAGCAGCTCGACAGGGGGTAATTCACCCCTCCACTTT CASSSTGGNSPLHF
TRBJ2-1 TRBV11-2 TRBD2 many TGTGCCAGCAGCTTCGGACTAGCGGAATACAATGAGCAGTTCTTC CASSFGLAEYNEQFF
TRBJ2-7 TRBV7-9 TRBD1 NA TGTGCCAGCAGCCCAACAGGGGTATTCTACGAGCAGTACTTC CASSPTGVFYEQYF
TRBJ1-5 TRBV6-5 NA NA TGTGCCAGCAGACACGACGGACATAGCAATCAGCCCCAGCATTTT CASRHDGHSNQPQHF
TRBJ1-1 TRBV7-3 TRBD1 NA TGTGCCAGCAGCTTGACAGGGGCCCTGAACACTGAAGCTTTCTTT CASSLTGALNTEAFF
TRBJ2-2 TRBV10-1 TRBD1 NA TGCGCCAGCAGTGATTTTGGGACAGGAGGTGTCGGGGAGCTGTTTTTT CASSDFGTGGVGELFF
TRBJ2-7 TRBV6-1 TRBD1 NA TGTGCCAGCAGTGGGGGCAGGGGGCGCCGGGCCTACGAGCAGTACTTC CASSGGRGRRAYEQYF
TRBJ2-1 TRBV7-9 NA NA TGTGCCAGCAGCTTCAGTGGAGGGAGAGGGAATGAGCAGTTCTTC CASSFSGGRGNEQFF
TRBJ1-1 TRBV11-3 NA NA TGTGCCAGCAGCTTGAACAGGGATACTGAAGCTTTCTTT CASSLNRDTEAFF
TRBJ2-1 TRBV5-4 NA few TGTGCCAGCAGCCCTAAGGGGGACTACTACAATGAGCAGTTCTTC CASSPKGDYYNEQFF
TRBJ1-1 TRBV28 TRBD1 NA TGTGCCAGCAGCCTACAGGGGGCGCCGGGCACTGAAGCTTTCTTT CASSLQGAPGTEAFF
TRBJ2-7 TRBV27 TRBD1 NA TGTGCCAGCTCCATTGTAGGGACAGGGGCCTACGAGCAGTACTTC CASSIVGTGAYEQYF
TRBJ2-2 TRBV11-2 TRBD1 NA TGTGCCAGCAGCTTAGTTCGGGACAGGAACACCGGGGAGCTGTTTTTT CASSLVRDRNTGELFF
TRBJ2-3 TRBV2 TRBD2 NA TGTGCCAGCACAGGGACTAGCGTCACAGATACGCAGTATTTT CASTGTSVTDTQYF
TRBJ2-7 TRBV30 NA NA TGTGCCTGGGGGTCCTATTATGAGCAGTACTTC CAWGSYYEQYF
TRBJ1-1 TRBV18 NA NA TGTGCCAGCTCACCGTTCCAGAGGGACACTGAAGCTTTCTTT CASSPFQRDTEAFF
TRBJ1-1 TRBV29-1 NA few TGCAGCTTCGCGACAGGAGCTATGAACACTGAAGCTTTCTTT CSFATGAMNTEAFF
TRBJ1-2 TRBV16 NA NA TGTGCCAGCAGCAACCAGACAGTAAACTATGGCTACACCTTC CASSNQTVNYGYTF
TRBJ2-7 TRBV13 TRBD1 few TGTGCCAGCAGCTTACTACAGGGGAACTACGAGCAGTACTTC CASSLLQGNYEQYF
TRBJ2-3 TRBV6-1 TRBD2 NA TGTGCCAGCAGTGAAGCGGCTAGCGGGTTCACAGATACGCAGTATTTT CASSEAASGFTDTQYF
TRBJ2-7 TRBV27 NA NA TGTGCCAGCAGTTTATCTTACTATCGACAGGATTCCTCCTACGAGCAGTACTTC CASSLSYYRQDSSYEQYF
TRBJ2-3 TRBV6-6 TRBD1 NA TGTGCCAGCAGTCTAAAAGGGGACAGCCGAACCCTCACAGATACGCAGTATTTT CASSLKGDSRTLTDTQYF
TRBJ2-5 TRBV29-1 TRBD2 NA TGCAGCGTCTACGGGACTAGCGGGAGTGAGACCCAGTACTTC CSVYGTSGSETQYF
TRBJ2-1 TRBV7-3 TRBD2 NA TGTGCCAGCAGCTCGGGACTAGCTCACAATGAGCAGTTCTTC CASSSGLAHNEQFF
TRBJ1-2 TRBV6-5 TRBD1 NA TGTGCCAGCAGTTCCGAAGGGACAGTCTATGGCTACACCTTC CASSSEGTVYGYTF
TRBJ2-1 TRBV11-2 TRBD2 NA TGTGCCAGCAGCTTAGTGAGCGGGAGAAGGGCCTACAATGAGCAGTTCTTC CASSLVSGRRAYNEQFF
TRBJ2-7 TRBV27 TRBD2 NA TGTGCCAGCAGTTTAGTCGGGAGGGCCCGCTACGAGCAGTACTTC CASSLVGRARYEQYF
TRBJ2-1 TRBV7-7 TRBD2 few TGTGCTAGCAGTCCTCTAGCGGCCTCCTACAATGAGCAGTTCTTC CASSPLAASYNEQFF
TRBJ2-7 TRBV2 TRBD1 NA TGTGCCAGCAGTGGGGACAGGGGGACTTACGAGCAGTACTTC CASSGDRGTYEQYF
TRBJ1-2 TRBV6-1 TRBD1 NA TGTGCCAGCAGTGAAGTTGGGACAGCGCATCTTGGCTATGGCTACACCTTC CASSEVGTAHLGYGYTF